The clone carrying this TCR beta chain came up a few times. It is likely a read error: a sequence one base away is far more abundant. The read is 3 residues too short to cover the CDR3 end, so that end is filled in from the germline J gene. This same CDR3 is encoded by further DNA sequences in the sample. Using immunoSEQ multiplex PCR, the repertoire was profiled, and TCRdb retains in-frame clones only, with some absent. The sample yields tens of thousands of clones, without any singletons. The length of the CDR3 is 14 residues. Germline CDR1 DFQATT, CDR2 SNEGSKA (reference sequence). Deletions cut 6 bases from V and 0 bases from J, with 14 bases between. This specimen comes from a study of T cell clonality in common variable immunodeficiency.

Material: peripheral blood mononuclear cells. This receptor was taken from a person aged 18 to 75 in good health. This chain joins TRBV20-1 and TRBJ2-5; D is possibly TRBD2 (6 bases). CDR3 DNA (partial): TGCAGTGCCACAAGGGCGGGGAACCAAGAGACC. Protein sequence: CSATRAGNQET. The full CDR3 is CSATRAGNQETQYF.